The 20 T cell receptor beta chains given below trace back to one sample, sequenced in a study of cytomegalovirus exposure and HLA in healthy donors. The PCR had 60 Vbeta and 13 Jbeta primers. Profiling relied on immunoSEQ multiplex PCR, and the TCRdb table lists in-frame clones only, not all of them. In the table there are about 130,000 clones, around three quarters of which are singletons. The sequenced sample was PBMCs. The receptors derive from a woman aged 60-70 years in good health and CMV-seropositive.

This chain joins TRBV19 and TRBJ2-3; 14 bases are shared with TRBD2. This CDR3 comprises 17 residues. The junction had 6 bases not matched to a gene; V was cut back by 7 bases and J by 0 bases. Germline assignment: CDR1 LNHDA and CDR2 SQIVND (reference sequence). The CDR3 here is CASKGLAGALSTDTQYF. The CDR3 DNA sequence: TGTGCCAGTAAGGGACTAGCGGGGGCCCTTAGCACAGATACGCAGTATTTT. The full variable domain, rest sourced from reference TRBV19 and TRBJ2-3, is DGGITQSPKYLFRKEGQNVTLSCEQNLNHDAMYWYRQDPGQGLRLIYYSQIVNDFQKGDIAEGYSVSREKKESFPLTVTSAQKNPTAFYLCASKGLAGALSTDTQYFGPGTRLTVL.

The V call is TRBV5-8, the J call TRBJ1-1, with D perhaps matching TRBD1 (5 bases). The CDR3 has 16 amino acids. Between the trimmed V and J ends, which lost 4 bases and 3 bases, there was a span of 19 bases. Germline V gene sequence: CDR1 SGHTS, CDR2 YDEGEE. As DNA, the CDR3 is TGTGCCAGCAGCGATAACAAATGGACAAGCGACACTGAAGCTTTCTTT. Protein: CASSDNKWTSDTEAFF.

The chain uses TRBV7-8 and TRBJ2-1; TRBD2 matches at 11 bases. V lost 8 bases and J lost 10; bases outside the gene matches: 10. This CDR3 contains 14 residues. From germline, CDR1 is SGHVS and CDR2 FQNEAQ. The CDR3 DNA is TGTGCCAGCTCCCCGGGGACTAGCGGAGTAGAGCAGTTCTTC. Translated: CASSPGTSGVEQFF.

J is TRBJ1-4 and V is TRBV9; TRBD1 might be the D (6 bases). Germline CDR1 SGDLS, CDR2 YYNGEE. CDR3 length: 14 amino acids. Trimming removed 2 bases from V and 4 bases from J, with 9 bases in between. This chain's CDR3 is CASSVGALNEKLFF. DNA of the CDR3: TGTGCCAGCAGCGTGGGGGCCCTTAATGAAAAACTGTTTTTT.

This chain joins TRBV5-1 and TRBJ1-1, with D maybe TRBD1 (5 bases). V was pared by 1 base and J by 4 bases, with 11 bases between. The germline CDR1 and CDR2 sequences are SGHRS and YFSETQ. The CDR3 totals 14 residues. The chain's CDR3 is CASSLQGRATEAFF. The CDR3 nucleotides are TGCGCCAGCAGCTTGCAGGGAAGGGCCACTGAAGCTTTCTTT.

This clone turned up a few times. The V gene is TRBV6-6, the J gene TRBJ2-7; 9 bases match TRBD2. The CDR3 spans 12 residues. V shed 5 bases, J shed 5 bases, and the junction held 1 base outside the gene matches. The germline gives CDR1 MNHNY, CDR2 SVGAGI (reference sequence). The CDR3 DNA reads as TGTGCCAGCAGTGCGGGGGGGAACGAGCAGTACTTC. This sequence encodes CASSAGGNEQYF.

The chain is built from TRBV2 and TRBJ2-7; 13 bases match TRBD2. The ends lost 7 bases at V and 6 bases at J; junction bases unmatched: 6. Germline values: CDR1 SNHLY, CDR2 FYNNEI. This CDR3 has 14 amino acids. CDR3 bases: TGTGCCAGCACGAGGACTAGCGGGGGCCGCGAGCAGTACTTC. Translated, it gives CASTRTSGGREQYF.

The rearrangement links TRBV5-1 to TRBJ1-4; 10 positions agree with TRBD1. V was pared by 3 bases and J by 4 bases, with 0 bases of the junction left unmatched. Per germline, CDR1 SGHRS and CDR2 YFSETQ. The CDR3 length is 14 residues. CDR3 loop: CASSWTGGNEKLFF. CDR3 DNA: TGCGCCAGCAGCTGGACAGGGGGTAATGAAAAACTGTTTTTT.

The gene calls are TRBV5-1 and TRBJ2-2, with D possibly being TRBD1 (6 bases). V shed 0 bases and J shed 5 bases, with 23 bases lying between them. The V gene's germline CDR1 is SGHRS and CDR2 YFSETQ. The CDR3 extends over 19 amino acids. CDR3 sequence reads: CASSLAGAGAILPTGELFF. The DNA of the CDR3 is TGCGCCAGCAGCTTGGCCGGGGCAGGGGCCATACTACCAACCGGGGAGCTGTTTTTT. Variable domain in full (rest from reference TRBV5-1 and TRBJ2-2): KAGVTQTPRYLIKTRGQQVTLSCSPISGHRSVSWYQQTPGQGLQFLFEYFSETQRNKGNFPGRFSGRQFSNSRSEMNVSTLELGDSALYLCASSLAGAGAILPTGELFFGEGSRLTVL.

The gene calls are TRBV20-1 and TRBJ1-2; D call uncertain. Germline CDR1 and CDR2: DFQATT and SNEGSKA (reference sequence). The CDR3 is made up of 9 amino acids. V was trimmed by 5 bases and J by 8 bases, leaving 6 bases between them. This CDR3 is CSAPRGYTF. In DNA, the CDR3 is TGCAGTGCTCCTAGGGGCTACACCTTC.

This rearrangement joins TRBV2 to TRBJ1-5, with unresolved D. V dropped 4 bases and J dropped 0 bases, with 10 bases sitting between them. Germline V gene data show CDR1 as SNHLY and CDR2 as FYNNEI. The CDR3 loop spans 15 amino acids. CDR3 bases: TGTGCCAGCAGTGCGGGGTTAGGTAGCAATCAGCCCCAGCATTTT. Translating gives CASSAGLGSNQPQHF.

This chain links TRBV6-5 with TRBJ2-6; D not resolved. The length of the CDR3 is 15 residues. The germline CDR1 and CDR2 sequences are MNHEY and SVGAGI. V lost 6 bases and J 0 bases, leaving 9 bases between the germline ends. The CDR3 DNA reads TGTGCCAGCAGGGTTAGGAGCTCTGGGGCCAACGTCCTGACTTTC. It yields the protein CASRVRSSGANVLTF.

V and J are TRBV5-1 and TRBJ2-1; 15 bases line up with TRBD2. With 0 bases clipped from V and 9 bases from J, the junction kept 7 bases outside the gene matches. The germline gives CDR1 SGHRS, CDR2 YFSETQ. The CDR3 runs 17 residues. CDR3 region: CASSLEGLAGGRSEQFF. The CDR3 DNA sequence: TGCGCCAGCAGCTTGGAGGGACTAGCGGGGGGAAGGAGTGAGCAGTTCTTC.

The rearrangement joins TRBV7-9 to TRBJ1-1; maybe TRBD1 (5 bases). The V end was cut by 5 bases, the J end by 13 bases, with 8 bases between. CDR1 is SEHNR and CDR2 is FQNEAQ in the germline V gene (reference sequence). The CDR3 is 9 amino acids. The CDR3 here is CASSTGGFF. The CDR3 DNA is TGTGCCAGCAGCACCGGGGGTTTCTTT.

CDR3 nucleotides: TGTGCCAGCAGCTTATTGGGCACGAACACTGAAGCTTTCTTT. Translating gives CASSLLGTNTEAFF. V is TRBV7-3 and J is TRBJ1-1; D remains unclear. Germline V gives CDR1 SGHTA, CDR2 FQGTGA. The V end was cut by 2 bases, the J end by 1 base, with 8 bases between. This CDR3 contains 14 residues.

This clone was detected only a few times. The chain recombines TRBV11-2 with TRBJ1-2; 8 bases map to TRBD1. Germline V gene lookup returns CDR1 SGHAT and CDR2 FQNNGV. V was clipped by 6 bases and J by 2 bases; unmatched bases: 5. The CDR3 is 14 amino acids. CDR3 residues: CASSSRTGNYGYTF. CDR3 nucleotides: TGTGCCAGCAGTTCCAGGACAGGGAACTATGGCTACACCTTC.

DNA of the CDR3: TGCGCCAGCAGCTTGGTGGGTCGAGGGTGGGTGAACACTGAAGCTTTCTTT. Translating gives CASSLVGRGWVNTEAFF. The chain recombines TRBV5-1 with TRBJ1-1; D not resolved. The CDR3 length is 17 residues. V was clipped by 0 bases and J by 0 bases, with 15 bases between them. CDR1 SGHRS and CDR2 YFSETQ come from the germline V gene.

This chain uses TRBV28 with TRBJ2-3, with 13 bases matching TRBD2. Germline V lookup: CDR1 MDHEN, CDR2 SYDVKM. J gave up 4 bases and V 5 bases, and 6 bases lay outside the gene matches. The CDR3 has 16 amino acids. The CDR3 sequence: CASSLGTSGVSDTQYF. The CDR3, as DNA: TGTGCCAGCAGTCTAGGGACTAGCGGGGTCTCAGATACGCAGTATTTT.

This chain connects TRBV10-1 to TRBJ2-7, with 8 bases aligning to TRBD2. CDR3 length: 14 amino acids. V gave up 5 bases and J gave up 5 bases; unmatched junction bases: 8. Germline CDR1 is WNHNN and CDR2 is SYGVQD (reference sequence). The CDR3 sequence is CASSLRGGGDEQYF. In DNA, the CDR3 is TGCGCCAGCAGTCTCCGGGGGGGTGGCGACGAGCAGTACTTC.

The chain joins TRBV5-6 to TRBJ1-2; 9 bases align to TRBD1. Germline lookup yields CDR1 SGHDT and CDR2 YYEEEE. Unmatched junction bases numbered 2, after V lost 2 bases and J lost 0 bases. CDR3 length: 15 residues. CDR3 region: CASSFRTGANYGYTF. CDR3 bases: TGTGCCAGCAGCTTCAGGACAGGGGCTAACTATGGCTACACCTTC.